The rows below give T cell receptor beta chains drawn from one sample of a study of blood T cell repertoires in COVID-19. Some clones are missing from TCRdb's copy, which holds only in-frame ones; the method was immunoSEQ multiplex PCR. The repertoire consists of roughly 150,000 clones, with 78% occurring once and the leading ten covering about 15%. The material sequenced was peripheral blood. These receptors originate from a woman of 80 years or more with acute or convalescent COVID-19. The CDR3 runs from the conserved cysteine through the conserved F or W. Fields, in order: clone size, D gene, J gene, V gene, CDR3 DNA, CDR3 protein. The D gene is left open where the match is weak. Clone size, where shown, is once, few, many, or a class for clones that have expanded.

clone_size: .
d_call: TRBD2
j_call: TRBJ2-7
v_call: TRBV10-1
cdr3_nt: TGCGCCAGCAGTGAGTGCGGGGGGGCCGTACCCTACGAGCAGTACTTC
cdr3_aa: CASSECGGAVPYEQYF

clone_size: .
d_call: .
j_call: TRBJ2-7
v_call: TRBV3-1/TRBV3-2
cdr3_nt: TGTGCCAGCAGCCAAGGGAGCGGTGGGGGCTTCTACGAGCAGTACTTC
cdr3_aa: CASSQGSGGGFYEQYF

clone_size: .
d_call: TRBD1
j_call: TRBJ1-6
v_call: TRBV19
cdr3_nt: TGTGCCAGTAGTAGCAGACAGGGGACTTTTTCACCCCTCCACTTT
cdr3_aa: CASSSRQGTFSPLHF

clone_size: .
d_call: TRBD2
j_call: TRBJ2-1
v_call: TRBV9
cdr3_nt: TGTGCCAGCAGCGCCCCTGGAGCGGGGGGACTGAATGAGCAGTTCTTC
cdr3_aa: CASSAPGAGGLNEQFF

clone_size: .
d_call: .
j_call: TRBJ2-4
v_call: TRBV11-2
cdr3_nt: TGTGCCAGCAGCTTAGATCAACAGCTATTAGCCAAAAACATTCAGTACTTC
cdr3_aa: CASSLDQQLLAKNIQYF

clone_size: .
d_call: TRBD1
j_call: TRBJ2-1
v_call: TRBV27
cdr3_nt: TGTGCCAGCAGTAAGGGACAGGGATACAATGAGCAGTTCTTC
cdr3_aa: CASSKGQGYNEQFF

clone_size: .
d_call: .
j_call: TRBJ2-1
v_call: TRBV12-5
cdr3_nt: TGTGCTAGTGGTTTGGCTTACAGGGACGGGAATGAGCAGTTCTTC
cdr3_aa: CASGLAYRDGNEQFF

clone_size: .
d_call: TRBD1
j_call: TRBJ1-2
v_call: TRBV5-1
cdr3_nt: TGCGCCAGCAGCCCGGACAGGGGTGACTATGGCTACACCTTC
cdr3_aa: CASSPDRGDYGYTF

clone_size: .
d_call: TRBD2
j_call: TRBJ2-7
v_call: TRBV7-8
cdr3_nt: TGTGCCAGCAGCCTAGCCGGACTAGCGGGAGGGGAGCAGTACTTC
cdr3_aa: CASSLAGLAGGEQYF

clone_size: few
d_call: TRBD2
j_call: TRBJ2-2
v_call: TRBV7-3
cdr3_nt: TGTGCCAGCAGCTTATTACGGACTAGCGGCACCGGGGAGCTGTTTTTT
cdr3_aa: CASSLLRTSGTGELFF

clone_size: few
d_call: TRBD1
j_call: TRBJ1-4
v_call: TRBV5-6
cdr3_nt: TGTGCCAGCAGCCAGGCCGGGACAGCAACTAATGAAAAACTGTTTTTT
cdr3_aa: CASSQAGTATNEKLFF

clone_size: few
d_call: TRBD1
j_call: TRBJ1-2
v_call: TRBV3-1/TRBV3-2
cdr3_nt: TGTGCCAGCAGCCAAGGGACAGGGTACTATGGCTACACCTTC
cdr3_aa: CASSQGTGYYGYTF

clone_size: .
d_call: TRBD2
j_call: TRBJ2-7
v_call: TRBV2
cdr3_nt: TGTGCCAGCAGTGGATCTAGCGGGAGTGAAGAGCAGTACTTC
cdr3_aa: CASSGSSGSEEQYF

clone_size: .
d_call: .
j_call: TRBJ2-2
v_call: TRBV7-6
cdr3_nt: TGTGCCAGCAGCTTAGGGCGGCAGACCGGGGAGCTGTTTTTT
cdr3_aa: CASSLGRQTGELFF

clone_size: .
d_call: TRBD1
j_call: TRBJ1-4
v_call: TRBV5-5
cdr3_nt: TGTGCCAGCAGCTTAACAGGGGAGGCTGAAAAACTGTTTTTT
cdr3_aa: CASSLTGEAEKLFF

clone_size: .
d_call: TRBD2
j_call: TRBJ2-1
v_call: TRBV5-4
cdr3_nt: TGTGCCAGCAGCCCTCCCGGACTAGCGGGGGGGCCATACAATGAGCAGTTCTTC
cdr3_aa: CASSPPGLAGGPYNEQFF

clone_size: .
d_call: TRBD1
j_call: TRBJ2-5
v_call: TRBV5-8
cdr3_nt: TGTGCCAGCAGCTTGGGGCGACAGGGGGCGCGGGGGGAGACCCAGTACTTC
cdr3_aa: CASSLGRQGARGETQYF

clone_size: .
d_call: .
j_call: TRBJ1-1
v_call: TRBV5-1
cdr3_nt: TGCGCCAGCAGCTTGGCAGGGGCGAACACTGAAGCTTTCTTT
cdr3_aa: CASSLAGANTEAFF

clone_size: few
d_call: .
j_call: TRBJ1-5
v_call: TRBV9
cdr3_nt: TGTGCCAGCAGCCCCAGCGGGACACCAAATCAGCCCCAGCATTTT
cdr3_aa: CASSPSGTPNQPQHF

clone_size: .
d_call: TRBD1
j_call: TRBJ2-7
v_call: TRBV5-3
cdr3_nt: TGTGCCAGAAGCCGCCGATGGGACAGGGTTGAGGAGCAGTACTTC
cdr3_aa: CARSRRWDRVEEQYF

clone_size: once
d_call: .
j_call: TRBJ2-1
v_call: TRBV7-8
cdr3_nt: TGTGCCAGCAGCCTCGGCGGAGGTGGTGAGCAGTTCTTC
cdr3_aa: CASSLGGGGEQFF

clone_size: .
d_call: TRBD1
j_call: TRBJ1-1
v_call: TRBV7-2
cdr3_nt: TGTGCCAGCAGCTCCTCCGGGACAGGGGTTGAAGCTTTCTTT
cdr3_aa: CASSSSGTGVEAFF

clone_size: .
d_call: .
j_call: TRBJ1-2
v_call: TRBV7-9
cdr3_nt: TGTGCCAGCAGCTTAGGGGGGGACTATGGCTACACCTTC
cdr3_aa: CASSLGGDYGYTF

clone_size: .
d_call: .
j_call: TRBJ1-2
v_call: TRBV28
cdr3_nt: TGTGCCAGCAGTTACAGGGATGGCTACACCTTC
cdr3_aa: CASSYRDGYTF

clone_size: .
d_call: .
j_call: TRBJ2-3
v_call: TRBV27
cdr3_nt: TGTGCCAGCAGAACGACAGGCACAGATACGCAGTATTTT
cdr3_aa: CASRTTGTDTQYF

clone_size: once
d_call: .
j_call: TRBJ1-4
v_call: TRBV7-9
cdr3_nt: TGTGCCAGCAGCTTATGGAGTTCTCCAACTAATGAAAAACTGTTTTTT
cdr3_aa: CASSLWSSPTNEKLFF

clone_size: .
d_call: TRBD2
j_call: TRBJ2-3
v_call: TRBV5-1
cdr3_nt: TGCGCCAGCAGCTTGGGACTAACTAGCGGTAGCACAGATACGCAGTATTTT
cdr3_aa: CASSLGLTSGSTDTQYF

clone_size: few
d_call: .
j_call: TRBJ1-5
v_call: TRBV30
cdr3_nt: TGTGCCTGGGCCTCAGGGGAAGGTCAGCCCCAGCATTTT
cdr3_aa: CAWASGEGQPQHF

clone_size: .
d_call: .
j_call: TRBJ2-7
v_call: TRBV7-8
cdr3_nt: TGTGCCAGCAGCTTAGGCGCTTACGAGCAGTACTTC
cdr3_aa: CASSLGAYEQYF

clone_size: .
d_call: TRBD1
j_call: TRBJ1-2
v_call: TRBV29-1
cdr3_nt: TGCAGCGCTCCGGGACAGGGGAACTATGGCTACACCTTC
cdr3_aa: CSAPGQGNYGYTF

clone_size: .
d_call: TRBD1
j_call: TRBJ2-7
v_call: TRBV19
cdr3_nt: TGTGCCAGTAGTAGGGCAGGGGGTCAGGATTATCCTCACGAGCAGTACTTC
cdr3_aa: CASSRAGGQDYPHEQYF

clone_size: .
d_call: .
j_call: TRBJ2-1
v_call: TRBV7-8
cdr3_nt: TGTGCCAGCAGCTTAGGGCCTCCCGAGGGCAATGAGCAGTTCTTC
cdr3_aa: CASSLGPPEGNEQFF

clone_size: .
d_call: .
j_call: TRBJ2-1
v_call: TRBV5-1
cdr3_nt: TGCGCCAGCATGAGCGACTACAATGAGCAGTTCTTC
cdr3_aa: CASMSDYNEQFF

clone_size: few
d_call: TRBD1
j_call: TRBJ2-1
v_call: TRBV24-1
cdr3_nt: TGTGCCACCGCCCGGGCAGGGGGCAATGAGCAGTTCTTC
cdr3_aa: CATARAGGNEQFF

clone_size: .
d_call: TRBD1
j_call: TRBJ1-1
v_call: TRBV9
cdr3_nt: TGTGCCAGCAGCCCTCCGGACAGGGGGCCCACTGAAGCTTTCTTT
cdr3_aa: CASSPPDRGPTEAFF

clone_size: once
d_call: TRBD1
j_call: TRBJ1-5
v_call: TRBV2
cdr3_nt: TGTGCCAGCAGTGAGCACAGGGGACGTAGCAATCAGCCCCAGCATTTT
cdr3_aa: CASSEHRGRSNQPQHF

clone_size: once
d_call: .
j_call: TRBJ2-7
v_call: TRBV5-1
cdr3_nt: TGCGCCAGCAGCTTGGAACCGTGGCCGCGGGAGCAGTACTTC
cdr3_aa: CASSLEPWPREQYF

clone_size: .
d_call: TRBD1
j_call: TRBJ2-3
v_call: TRBV18
cdr3_nt: TGTGCCAGCTCAACCCGACAGGGGGCTAAAGATACGCAGTATTTT
cdr3_aa: CASSTRQGAKDTQYF

clone_size: .
d_call: .
j_call: TRBJ1-4
v_call: TRBV2
cdr3_nt: TGTGCCAGCAGTCTTTGGACGGGAGCAACTAATGAAAAACTGTTTTTT
cdr3_aa: CASSLWTGATNEKLFF

clone_size: .
d_call: .
j_call: TRBJ1-1
v_call: TRBV5-1
cdr3_nt: TGCGCCAGCAGCTTGGCCTCGTGGCAGGGCACTGAAGCTTTCTTT
cdr3_aa: CASSLASWQGTEAFF

clone_size: .
d_call: .
j_call: TRBJ1-6
v_call: TRBV5-6
cdr3_nt: TGTGCCAGCAGCCCCCCGCCCCGGGGAAAAAATTCACCCCTCCACTTT
cdr3_aa: CASSPPPRGKNSPLHF

clone_size: .
d_call: .
j_call: TRBJ1-5
v_call: TRBV5-4
cdr3_nt: TGTGCCAGCAGCTTGACAGGGAGCAATCAGCCCCAGCATTTT
cdr3_aa: CASSLTGSNQPQHF

clone_size: .
d_call: TRBD1
j_call: TRBJ1-5
v_call: TRBV6-5
cdr3_nt: TGTGCCAGCAGTCCCCGACAGGGTCCCAATCAGCCCCAGCATTTT
cdr3_aa: CASSPRQGPNQPQHF

clone_size: .
d_call: .
j_call: TRBJ1-4
v_call: TRBV11-2
cdr3_nt: TGTGCCAGCAGCTTGGGGACTGGGCTTGCTGAAAAACTGTTTTTT
cdr3_aa: CASSLGTGLAEKLFF

clone_size: .
d_call: TRBD2
j_call: TRBJ2-3
v_call: TRBV7-2
cdr3_nt: TGTGCCAGCCAACGGACTAGAACAACAGATACGCAGTATTTT
cdr3_aa: CASQRTRTTDTQYF

clone_size: .
d_call: .
j_call: TRBJ1-1
v_call: TRBV4-1
cdr3_nt: TGCGCCAGCAGCCCCCAGGGAGCGGGCACTGAAGCTTTCTTT
cdr3_aa: CASSPQGAGTEAFF

clone_size: .
d_call: .
j_call: TRBJ2-1
v_call: TRBV28
cdr3_nt: TGTGCCAGCAGTTTAGGTGGGAGCGACAATGAGCAGTTCTTC
cdr3_aa: CASSLGGSDNEQFF

clone_size: .
d_call: .
j_call: TRBJ1-2
v_call: TRBV5-4
cdr3_nt: TGTGCCAGCAGCTTGGGCACTGCTAACTATGGCTACACCTTC
cdr3_aa: CASSLGTANYGYTF

clone_size: few
d_call: .
j_call: TRBJ2-1
v_call: TRBV18
cdr3_nt: TGTGCCAGCTCACAGCAGGATAATGAGCAGTTCTTC
cdr3_aa: CASSQQDNEQFF

clone_size: .
d_call: TRBD1
j_call: TRBJ1-5
v_call: TRBV15
cdr3_nt: TGTGCCACCAGCAGGGGGGACAGGGGCAATCAGCCCCAGCATTTT
cdr3_aa: CATSRGDRGNQPQHF

clone_size: .
d_call: TRBD1
j_call: TRBJ1-5
v_call: TRBV19
cdr3_nt: TGTGCCAGTACGGCAGGGGGGAGGTTAATTCAGCCCCAGCATTTT
cdr3_aa: CASTAGGRLIQPQHF

clone_size: .
d_call: .
j_call: TRBJ2-1
v_call: TRBV28
cdr3_nt: TGTGCCAGCAGCTCCTGGGGGGGCTCGTCCTACAATGAGCAGTTCTTC
cdr3_aa: CASSSWGGSSYNEQFF

clone_size: .
d_call: .
j_call: TRBJ1-1
v_call: TRBV3-1/TRBV3-2
cdr3_nt: TGTGCCAGCAGCCAGAGAGTGAACACTGAAGCTTTCTTT
cdr3_aa: CASSQRVNTEAFF

clone_size: .
d_call: .
j_call: TRBJ1-6
v_call: TRBV6-6
cdr3_nt: TGTGCCAGCAGTTATGGGGCAGATTCACCCCTCCACTTT
cdr3_aa: CASSYGADSPLHF

clone_size: once
d_call: TRBD1
j_call: TRBJ2-7
v_call: TRBV6-5
cdr3_nt: TGTGCCAGCAGTTCCGTGGACAGGGGCGAGCAGTACTTC
cdr3_aa: CASSSVDRGEQYF

clone_size: .
d_call: TRBD1
j_call: TRBJ2-1
v_call: TRBV7-9
cdr3_nt: TGTGCCAGCAGCTACCCACCGGGACAGGGTGAGAATGAGCAGTTCTTC
cdr3_aa: CASSYPPGQGENEQFF

clone_size: few
d_call: .
j_call: TRBJ2-7
v_call: TRBV6-1
cdr3_nt: TGTGCCAGCAGTGACAGGACTCGCTGGGAGCAGTACTTC
cdr3_aa: CASSDRTRWEQYF

clone_size: few
d_call: TRBD1
j_call: TRBJ1-2
v_call: TRBV19
cdr3_nt: TGTGCCAGTAGTCGACAGGGTATCTATGGCTACACCTTC
cdr3_aa: CASSRQGIYGYTF

clone_size: .
d_call: .
j_call: TRBJ1-1
v_call: TRBV25-1
cdr3_nt: TGTGCCAGCAGTGACGCGACGGGAAACACTGAAGCTTTCTTT
cdr3_aa: CASSDATGNTEAFF

clone_size: .
d_call: TRBD1
j_call: TRBJ2-5
v_call: TRBV5-1
cdr3_nt: TGCGCCAGCAGCCGCCAGGGACAGAAAGAGACCCAGTACTTC
cdr3_aa: CASSRQGQKETQYF